This T cell receptor (beta chain) emerged from a study of blood T cell repertoires in COVID-19. Method: immunoSEQ multiplex PCR; TCRdb's copy keeps in-frame clones and lacks some. The sample records about 210,000 clones, roughly 82% being singletons. Germline assignment: CDR1 SGHVS and CDR2 FQNEAQ. Trimming removed 10 bases at V and 2 bases at J, with 8 bases between. CDR3 length: 12 amino acids. Sequenced input: PBMCs or T cells enriched from blood (not recorded which). This chain uses TRBV7-8 with TRBJ2-2; possible D gene TRBD1, 5 bases. The receptor comes from a man aged 40-55 years with acute COVID-19. The chain's CDR3 is CANRGNTGELFF. In DNA, the CDR3 is TGTGCCAATAGGGGTAACACCGGGGAGCTGTTTTTT.